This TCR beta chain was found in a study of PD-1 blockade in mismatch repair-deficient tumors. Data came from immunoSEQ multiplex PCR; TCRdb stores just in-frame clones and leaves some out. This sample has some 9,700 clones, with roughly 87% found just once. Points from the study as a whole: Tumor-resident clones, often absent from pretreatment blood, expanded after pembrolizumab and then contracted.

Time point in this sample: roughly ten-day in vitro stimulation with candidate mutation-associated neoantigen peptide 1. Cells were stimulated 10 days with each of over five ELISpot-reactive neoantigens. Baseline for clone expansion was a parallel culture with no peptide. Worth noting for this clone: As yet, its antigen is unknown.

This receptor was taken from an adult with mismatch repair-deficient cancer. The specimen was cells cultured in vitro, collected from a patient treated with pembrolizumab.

The CDR3 loop reads CASSLFEAETQYF. DNA for the CDR3: TGCGCCAGCAGCTTGTTCGAGGCGGAGACCCAGTACTTC. V and J are TRBV5-1 and TRBJ2-5; D remains unclear. The V and J ends lost 1 base and 5 bases respectively, with 9 bases between them. The CDR3 spans 13 residues. Germline V gene lookup returns CDR1 SGHRS and CDR2 YFSETQ.